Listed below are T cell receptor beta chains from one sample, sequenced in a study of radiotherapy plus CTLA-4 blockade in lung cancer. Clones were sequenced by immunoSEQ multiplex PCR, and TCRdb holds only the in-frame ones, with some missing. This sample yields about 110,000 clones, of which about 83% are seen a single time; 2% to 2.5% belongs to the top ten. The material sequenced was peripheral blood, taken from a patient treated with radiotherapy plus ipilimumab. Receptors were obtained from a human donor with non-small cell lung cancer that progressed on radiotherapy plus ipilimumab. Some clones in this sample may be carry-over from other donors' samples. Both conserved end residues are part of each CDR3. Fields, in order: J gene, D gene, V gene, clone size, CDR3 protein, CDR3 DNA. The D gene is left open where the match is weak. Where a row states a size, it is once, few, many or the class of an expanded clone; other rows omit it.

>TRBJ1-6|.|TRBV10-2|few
CASSVVTANSPLHF
TGCGCCAGCAGTGTGGTGACAGCGAATTCACCCCTCCACTTT
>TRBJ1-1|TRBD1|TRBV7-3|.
CASSLGTGRVAEAFF
TGTGCCAGCAGCCTAGGGACAGGGCGGGTCGCTGAAGCTTTCTTT
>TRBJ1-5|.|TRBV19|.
CASSISAPGFSNQPQHF
.
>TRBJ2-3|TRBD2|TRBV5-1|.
CASSLTSGLQYF
TGCGCCAGCAGCTTAACTAGCGGACTTCAGTATTTT
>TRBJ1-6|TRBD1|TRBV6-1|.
CASSAQPGQQGSSYNSPLHF
TGTGCCAGCAGTGCCCAACCCGGACAACAGGGGAGCTCCTATAATTCACCCCTCCACTTT
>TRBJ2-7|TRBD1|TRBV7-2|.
CASSLEQGAAYEQYF
TGTGCCAGCAGCTTAGAGCAGGGGGCAGCCTACGAGCAGTACTTC
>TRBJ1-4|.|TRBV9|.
CASSPRMINEKLFF
TGTGCCAGCAGCCCCAGGATGATAAATGAAAAACTGTTTTTT
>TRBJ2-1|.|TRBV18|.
CASSPPTGNEQFF
TGTGCCAGCTCACCCCCTACGGGAAATGAGCAGTTCTTC
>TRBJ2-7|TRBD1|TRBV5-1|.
CASSAGQGFYEQYF
TGCGCCAGCAGCGCGGGACAGGGTTTTTACGAGCAGTACTTC
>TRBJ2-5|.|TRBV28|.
CASRPPGSQETQYF
TGTGCCAGCAGGCCCCCGGGAAGTCAAGAGACCCAGTACTTC
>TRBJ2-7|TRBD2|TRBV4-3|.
CASSQGGAPTQQYF
TGCGCCAGCAGCCAGGGAGGGGCCCCTACGCAGCAGTACTTC
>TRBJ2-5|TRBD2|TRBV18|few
CASSPLAGFQETQYF
TGTGCCAGCTCACCGCTAGCGGGATTCCAAGAGACCCAGTACTTC